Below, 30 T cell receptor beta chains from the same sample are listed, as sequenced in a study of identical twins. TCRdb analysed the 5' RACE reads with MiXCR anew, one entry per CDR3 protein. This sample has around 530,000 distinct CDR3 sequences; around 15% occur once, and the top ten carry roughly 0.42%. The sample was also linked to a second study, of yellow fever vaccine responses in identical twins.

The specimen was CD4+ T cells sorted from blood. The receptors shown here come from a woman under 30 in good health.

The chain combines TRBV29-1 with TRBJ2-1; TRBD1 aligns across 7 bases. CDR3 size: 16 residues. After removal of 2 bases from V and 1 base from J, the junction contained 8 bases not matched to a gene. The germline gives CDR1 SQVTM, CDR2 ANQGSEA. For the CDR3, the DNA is TGCAGCGTTGAATTATTCCGGACAGGATCCTACAATGAGCAGTTCTTC. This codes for CSVELFRTGSYNEQFF.

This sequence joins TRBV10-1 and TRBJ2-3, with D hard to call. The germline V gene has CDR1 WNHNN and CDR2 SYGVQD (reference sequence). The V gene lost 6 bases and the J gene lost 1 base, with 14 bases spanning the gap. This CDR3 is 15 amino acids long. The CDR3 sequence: CASSAPVPGTDTQYF. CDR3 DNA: TGCGCCAGCAGCGCACCCGTACCGGGCACAGATACGCAGTATTTT.

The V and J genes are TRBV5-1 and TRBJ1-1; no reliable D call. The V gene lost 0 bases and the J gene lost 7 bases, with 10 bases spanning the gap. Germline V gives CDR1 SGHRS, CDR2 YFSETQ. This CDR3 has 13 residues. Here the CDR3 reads CASSLGTQVEAFF. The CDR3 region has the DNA TGCGCCAGCAGCTTGGGGACGCAGGTTGAAGCTTTCTTT.

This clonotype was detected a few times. The CDR3 region has the DNA TGTGCCAGCAGCTTCGTTCGTAGCGGATCAGATACGCAGTATTTT. Translation: CASSFVRSGSDTQYF. The genes are TRBV11-2 and TRBJ2-3, with a possible D match to TRBD2 (6 bases). The V gene's germline CDR1 is SGHAT and CDR2 FQNNGV. The CDR3 consists of 15 residues. V lost 3 bases and J 4 bases, leaving 14 bases between the germline ends.

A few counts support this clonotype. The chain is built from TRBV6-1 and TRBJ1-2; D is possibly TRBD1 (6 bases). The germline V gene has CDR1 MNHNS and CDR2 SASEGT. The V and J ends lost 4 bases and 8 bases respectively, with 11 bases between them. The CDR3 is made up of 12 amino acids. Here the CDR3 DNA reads TGTGCCAGCAGTGCCGGGACACTAGGCTACACCTTC. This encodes CASSAGTLGYTF.

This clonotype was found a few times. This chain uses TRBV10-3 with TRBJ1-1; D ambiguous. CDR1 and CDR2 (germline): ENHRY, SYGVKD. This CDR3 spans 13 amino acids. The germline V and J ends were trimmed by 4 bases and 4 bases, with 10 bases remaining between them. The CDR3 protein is CAISAISGTEAFF. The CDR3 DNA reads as TGTGCCATCAGTGCCATTTCAGGCACTGAAGCTTTCTTT.

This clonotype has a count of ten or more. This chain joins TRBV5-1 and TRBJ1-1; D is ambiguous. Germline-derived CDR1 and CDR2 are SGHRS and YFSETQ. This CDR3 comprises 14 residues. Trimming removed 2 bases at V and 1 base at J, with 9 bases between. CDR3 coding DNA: TGCGCCAGCAGCTTCGGCTCGGAGAACACTGAAGCTTTCTTT. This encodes CASSFGSENTEAFF.

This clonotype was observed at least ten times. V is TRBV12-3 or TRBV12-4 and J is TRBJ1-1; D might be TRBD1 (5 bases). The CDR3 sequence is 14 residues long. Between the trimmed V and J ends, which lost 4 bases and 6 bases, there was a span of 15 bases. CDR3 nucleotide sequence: TGTGCCAGCAGTTCCGGAGTAATACAGGCTGAAGCTTTCTTT. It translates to CASSSGVIQAEAFF.

The CDR3 coding sequence is TGCAGCGTTGGTCATACCCAAGAGACCCAGTACTTC. Protein product: CSVGHTQETQYF. The gene calls are TRBV29-1 and TRBJ2-5; the D is unclear. V lost 4 bases to trimming and J lost 1 base, with 7 bases between them. This CDR3 has 12 amino acids. Per germline, CDR1 SQVTM and CDR2 ANQGSEA.

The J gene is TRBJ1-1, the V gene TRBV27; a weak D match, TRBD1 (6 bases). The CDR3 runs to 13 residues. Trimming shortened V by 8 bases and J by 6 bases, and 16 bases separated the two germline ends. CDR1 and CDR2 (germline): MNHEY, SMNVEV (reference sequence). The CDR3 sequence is CASRYGGAPEAFF. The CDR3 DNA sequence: TGTGCCAGCCGATATGGGGGGGCCCCTGAAGCTTTCTTT.

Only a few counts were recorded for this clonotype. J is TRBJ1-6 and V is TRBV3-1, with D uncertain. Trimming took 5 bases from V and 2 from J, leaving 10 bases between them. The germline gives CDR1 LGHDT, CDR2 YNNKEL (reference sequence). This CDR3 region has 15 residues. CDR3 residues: CASSYNPAYNSPLHF. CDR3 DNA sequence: TGTGCCAGCAGCTACAATCCGGCCTATAATTCACCCCTCCACTTT.

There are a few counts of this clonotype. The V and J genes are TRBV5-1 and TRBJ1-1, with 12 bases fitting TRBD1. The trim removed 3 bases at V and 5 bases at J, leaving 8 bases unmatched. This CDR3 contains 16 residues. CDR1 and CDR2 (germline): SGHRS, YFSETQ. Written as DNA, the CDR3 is TGCGCCAGCAGCTCCCCCGGGACAGGGGGCCGAACTGAAGCTTTCTTT. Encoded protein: CASSSPGTGGRTEAFF.

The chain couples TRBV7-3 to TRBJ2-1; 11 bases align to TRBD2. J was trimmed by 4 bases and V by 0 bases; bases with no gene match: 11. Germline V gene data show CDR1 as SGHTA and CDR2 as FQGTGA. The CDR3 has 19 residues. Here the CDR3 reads CASSLTGLAGGPSYNEQFF. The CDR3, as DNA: TGTGCCAGCAGCTTAACGGGGCTAGCGGGAGGACCCTCTTACAATGAGCAGTTCTTC.

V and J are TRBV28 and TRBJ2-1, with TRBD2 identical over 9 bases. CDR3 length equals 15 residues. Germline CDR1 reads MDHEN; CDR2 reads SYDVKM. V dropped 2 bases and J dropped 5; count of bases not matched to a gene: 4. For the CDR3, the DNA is TGTGCCAGCAGTTTAGTAGCGGGAGTAAACAATGAGCAGTTCTTC. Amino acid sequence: CASSLVAGVNNEQFF.

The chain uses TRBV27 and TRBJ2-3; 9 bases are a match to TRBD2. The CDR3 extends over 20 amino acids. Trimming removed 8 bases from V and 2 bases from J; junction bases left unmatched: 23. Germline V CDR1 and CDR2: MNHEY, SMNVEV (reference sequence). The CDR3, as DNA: TGTGCCAGCGGATCCAAAAAACTAGAAGGTCTAGCGGGACACACAGATACGCAGTATTTT. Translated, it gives CASGSKKLEGLAGHTDTQYF.

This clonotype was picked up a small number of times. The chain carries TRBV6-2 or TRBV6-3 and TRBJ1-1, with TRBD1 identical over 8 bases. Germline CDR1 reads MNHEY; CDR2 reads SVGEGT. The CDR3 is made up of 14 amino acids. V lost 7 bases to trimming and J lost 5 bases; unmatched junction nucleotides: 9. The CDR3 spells CASTYFRGQTEAFF. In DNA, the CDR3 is TGTGCCAGCACCTACTTCAGGGGGCAAACTGAAGCTTTCTTT.

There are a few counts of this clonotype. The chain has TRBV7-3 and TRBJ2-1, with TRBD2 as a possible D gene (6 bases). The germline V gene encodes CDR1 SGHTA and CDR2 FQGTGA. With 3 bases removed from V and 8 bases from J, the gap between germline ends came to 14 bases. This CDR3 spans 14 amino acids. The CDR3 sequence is CASSLGTYGDEQFF. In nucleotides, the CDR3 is TGTGCCAGCAGCTTGGGGACTTACGGCGATGAGCAGTTCTTC.

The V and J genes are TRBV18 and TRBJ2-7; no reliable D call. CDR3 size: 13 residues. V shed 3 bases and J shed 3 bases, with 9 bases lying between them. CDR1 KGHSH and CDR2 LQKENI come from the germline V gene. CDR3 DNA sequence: TGTGCCAGCTCACCCCCGACCGACTACGAGCAGTACTTC. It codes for CASSPPTDYEQYF.

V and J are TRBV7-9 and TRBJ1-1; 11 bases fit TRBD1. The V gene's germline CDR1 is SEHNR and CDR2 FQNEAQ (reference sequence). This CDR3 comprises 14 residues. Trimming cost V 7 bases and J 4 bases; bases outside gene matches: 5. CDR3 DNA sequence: TGTGCCAGCACCCGGACAGGGGGCTTCACTGAAGCTTTCTTT. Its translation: CASTRTGGFTEAFF.

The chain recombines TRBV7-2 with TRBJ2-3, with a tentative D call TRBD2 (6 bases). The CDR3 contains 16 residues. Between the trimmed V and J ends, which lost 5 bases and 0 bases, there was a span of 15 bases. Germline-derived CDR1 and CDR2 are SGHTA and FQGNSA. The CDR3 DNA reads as TGTGCCAGCAGCCGCCTAGCGACTATCAGCACAGATACGCAGTATTTT. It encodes CASSRLATISTDTQYF.

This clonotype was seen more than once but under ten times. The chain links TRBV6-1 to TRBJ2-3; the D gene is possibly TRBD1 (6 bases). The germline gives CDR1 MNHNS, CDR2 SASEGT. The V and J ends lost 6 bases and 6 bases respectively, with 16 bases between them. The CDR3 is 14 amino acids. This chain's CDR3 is CASRAQGIGDTQYF. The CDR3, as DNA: TGTGCCAGCAGAGCGCAGGGGATAGGTGATACGCAGTATTTT.

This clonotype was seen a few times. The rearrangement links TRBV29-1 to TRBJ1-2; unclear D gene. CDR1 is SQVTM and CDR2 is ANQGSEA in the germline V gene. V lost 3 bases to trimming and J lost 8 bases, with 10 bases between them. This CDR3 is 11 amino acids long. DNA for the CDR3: TGCAGCGTTGAGAATCCGGGAGGCTACACCTTC. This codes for CSVENPGGYTF.

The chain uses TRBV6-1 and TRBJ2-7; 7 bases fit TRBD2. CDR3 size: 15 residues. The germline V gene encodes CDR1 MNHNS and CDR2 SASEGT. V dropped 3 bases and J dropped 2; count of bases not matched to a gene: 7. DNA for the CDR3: TGTGCCAGCAGTGATGGACTAGTCTCAACCTACGAGCAGTACTTC. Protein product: CASSDGLVSTYEQYF.

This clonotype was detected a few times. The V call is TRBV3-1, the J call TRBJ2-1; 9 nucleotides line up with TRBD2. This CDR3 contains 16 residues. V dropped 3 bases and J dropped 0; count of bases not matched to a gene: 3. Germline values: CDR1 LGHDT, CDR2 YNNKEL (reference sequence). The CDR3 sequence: CASSHNSGSSYNEQFF. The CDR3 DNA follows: TGTGCCAGCAGCCATAATAGCGGGAGCTCCTACAATGAGCAGTTCTTC.

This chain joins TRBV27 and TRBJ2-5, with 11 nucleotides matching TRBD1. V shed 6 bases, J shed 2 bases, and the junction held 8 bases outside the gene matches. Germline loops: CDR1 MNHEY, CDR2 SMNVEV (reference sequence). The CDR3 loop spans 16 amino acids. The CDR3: CASSPRDRGLQETQYF. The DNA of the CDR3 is TGTGCCAGCAGCCCCCGGGACAGGGGGTTGCAAGAGACCCAGTACTTC.

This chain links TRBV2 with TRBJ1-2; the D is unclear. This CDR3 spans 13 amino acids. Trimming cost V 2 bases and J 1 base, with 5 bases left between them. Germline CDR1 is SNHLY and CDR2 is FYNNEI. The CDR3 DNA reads TGTGCCAGCAGTGAATTGAATAACTATGGCTACACCTTC. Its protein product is CASSELNNYGYTF.

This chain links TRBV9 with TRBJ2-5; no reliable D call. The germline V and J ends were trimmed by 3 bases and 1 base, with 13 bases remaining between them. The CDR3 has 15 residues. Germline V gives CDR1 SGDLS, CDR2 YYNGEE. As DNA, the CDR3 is TGTGCCAGCAGCGCCAGCCCTGCGCCCCAAGAGACCCAGTACTTC. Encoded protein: CASSASPAPQETQYF.

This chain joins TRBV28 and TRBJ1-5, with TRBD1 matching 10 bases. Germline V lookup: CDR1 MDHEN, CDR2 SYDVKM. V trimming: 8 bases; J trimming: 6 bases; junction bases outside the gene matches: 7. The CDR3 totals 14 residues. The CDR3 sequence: CASWRQGASQPQHF. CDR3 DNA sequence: TGTGCCAGCTGGAGACAGGGGGCTTCTCAGCCCCAGCATTTT.

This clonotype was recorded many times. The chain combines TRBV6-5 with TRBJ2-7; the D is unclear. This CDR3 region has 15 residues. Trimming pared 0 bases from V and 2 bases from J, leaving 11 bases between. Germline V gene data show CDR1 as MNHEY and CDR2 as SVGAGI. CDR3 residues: CASSYSEPGPYEQYF. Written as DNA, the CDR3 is TGTGCCAGCAGTTACTCGGAGCCCGGACCCTACGAGCAGTACTTC.

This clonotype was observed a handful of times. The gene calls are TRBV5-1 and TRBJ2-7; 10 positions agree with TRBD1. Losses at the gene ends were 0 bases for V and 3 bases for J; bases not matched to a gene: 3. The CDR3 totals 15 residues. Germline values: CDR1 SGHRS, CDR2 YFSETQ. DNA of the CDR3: TGCGCCAGCAGCTTGGAGACAGGGGGCTTCTACGAGCAGTACTTC. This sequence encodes CASSLETGGFYEQYF.